Below, 32 T cell receptor beta chains from the same sample are listed, as sequenced in a study of cytomegalovirus exposure and HLA in healthy donors (dated by TCRdb to between 2016 and 2019). The protocol used for the library was the immunoSEQ multiplex PCR assay. The multiplex PCR relied on a mix of 60 forward primers for TCR Vbeta segments and 13 reverse primers for TCR Jbeta segments. The clones in this table, taken by TCRdb from immuneACCESS, are in-frame only. Not every clone is retained; where verified, under half of the shortfall comes from an unresolved V gene, and the cause of the rest is unknown. The sample table lists approximately 190,000 clones, 87% of them with a count of one. 0.9% to 1.2% of the sample belongs to the ten largest clones. Sequenced input: PBMCs. The source is a boy younger than 10 in good health and CMV-seronegative.

The rearrangement links TRBV6-1 to TRBJ2-1; 8 positions match TRBD1. The CDR3 runs to 17 residues. After removal of 1 base from V and 7 bases from J, the junction contained 12 bases not matched to a gene. Germline V gives CDR1 MNHNS, CDR2 SASEGT. CDR3 nucleotide sequence: TGTGCCAGCAGTGAAGGGTTAGGGCAGGGGGCGAATAATGAGCAGTTCTTC. Protein sequence: CASSEGLGQGANNEQFF.

This clone has just one count. The CDR3 region is CASSLSAGLAGSNEQFF. The DNA for the CDR3 is TGCGCCAGCAGCTTGAGTGCGGGACTAGCGGGGAGTAATGAGCAGTTCTTC. The chain recombines TRBV5-1 with TRBJ2-1; 13 positions match TRBD2. This CDR3 is 17 amino acids long. Germline V gives CDR1 SGHRS, CDR2 YFSETQ. The junction had 8 bases not matched to a gene; V was cut back by 1 base and J by 7 bases.

In this sample, this clone turned up once. The CDR3 protein is CASSERKGWAKNIQYF. CDR3 sequence (DNA): TGTGCCAGCAGTGAACGAAAGGGGTGGGCCAAAAACATTCAGTACTTC. The chain links TRBV6-1 to TRBJ2-4, with D maybe TRBD1 (5 bases). Trimming removed 2 bases from V and 1 base from J, with 12 bases in between. The CDR3 contains 16 residues. Germline V gene sequence: CDR1 MNHNS, CDR2 SASEGT.

The chain joins TRBV7-2 to TRBJ1-5; TRBD1 might be the D (6 bases). The CDR3 runs 16 residues. The germline CDR1 and CDR2 sequences are SGHTA and FQGNSA. V gave up 2 bases and J gave up 7 bases, with 18 bases separating them. CDR3 amino acids: CASSLKTGFLGQPQHF. CDR3 sequence (DNA): TGTGCCAGCAGCTTAAAAACAGGGTTCTTAGGACAGCCCCAGCATTTT.

This chain joins TRBV10-3 and TRBJ1-2; D is possibly TRBD1 (6 bases). The CDR3 totals 14 residues. V was pared by 5 bases and J by 7 bases, with 17 bases between. From germline, CDR1 is ENHRY and CDR2 SYGVKD. This CDR3 is CAISLQGPSIGYTF. The CDR3 DNA reads TGTGCCATCAGTCTACAGGGACCTTCGATTGGCTACACCTTC.

The chain's CDR3 is CASSISQSSYEQYF. CDR3 bases: TGTGCCAGTAGTATAAGTCAGTCCTCCTACGAGCAGTACTTC. The rearrangement joins TRBV19 to TRBJ2-7; D gene unclear. The CDR3 is 14 amino acids. Germline-derived CDR1 and CDR2 are LNHDA and SQIVND (reference sequence). The germline V and J ends were trimmed by 2 bases and 0 bases, with 8 bases remaining between them.

The rearrangement links TRBV14 to TRBJ2-5, with 10 bases aligning to TRBD2. TRBJ2-7 explains the end of the DNA better; the J call may be wrong. CDR3 size: 18 residues. CDR1 SGHDN and CDR2 FVKESK come from the germline V gene. CDR3 nucleotide sequence: TGTGCCAGCAGCCAAGTGCTTAGCGGGGGGACCAGACCCTACGAGCAGTACTTC. Translation: CASSQVLSGGTRPYEQYF.

The chain employs TRBV5-4 and TRBJ1-2, with D possibly matching TRBD1 (5 bases). V lost 2 bases and J 5 bases, leaving 16 bases between the germline ends. The CDR3 length is 15 residues. Per germline, CDR1 SGHNT and CDR2 YYREEE (reference sequence). The CDR3 here is CASSFGAPATYGYTF. CDR3 bases: TGTGCCAGCAGCTTTGGGGCCCCCGCGACATATGGCTACACCTTC.

The count of this clone is one. The rearrangement joins TRBV27 to TRBJ2-4; 8 bases map to TRBD1. Per germline, CDR1 MNHEY and CDR2 SMNVEV (reference sequence). The junction had 14 bases not matched to a gene; V was cut back by 4 bases and J by 15 bases. The CDR3 contains 14 residues. DNA for the CDR3: TGTGCCAGCAGTTCCCCAGGGGGCACGGTGGAAGTGTACTTC. Its translation: CASSSPGGTVEVYF.

This clone was counted between two and nine times. The chain joins TRBV7-9 to TRBJ2-4, with a possible D match to TRBD2 (6 bases). The CDR3 loop spans 15 amino acids. V dropped 1 base and J dropped 7 bases, with 14 bases sitting between them. CDR1 SEHNR and CDR2 FQNEAQ come from the germline V gene (reference sequence). CDR3 loop: CASSLVEQAGNIQYF. Here the CDR3 DNA reads TGTGCCAGCAGCTTAGTTGAGCAGGCGGGGAACATTCAGTACTTC. The variable domain in full, completed from reference TRBV7-9 and TRBJ2-4, reads DTGVSQNPRHKITKRGQNVTFRCDPISEHNRLYWYRQTLGQGPEFLTYFQNEAQLEKSRLLSDRFSAERPKGSFSTLEIQRTEQGDSAMYLCASSLVEQAGNIQYFGAGTRLSVL.

V gene TRBV5-1 combines with J gene TRBJ2-7, with 8 positions matching TRBD1. Germline V gene lookup returns CDR1 SGHRS and CDR2 YFSETQ. The CDR3 runs 18 residues. After removal of 0 bases from V and 0 bases from J, the junction contained 11 bases not matched to a gene. CDR3 in amino acids: CASSLDPLDRAPSYEQYF. CDR3 nucleotide sequence: TGCGCCAGCAGCTTGGACCCACTGGACAGGGCACCCTCCTACGAGCAGTACTTC.

The chain is built from TRBV7-6 and TRBJ2-7; D call uncertain. This CDR3 spans 16 amino acids. Germline CDR1 is SGHVS and CDR2 is FNYEAQ. V lost 5 bases and J lost 3, with 20 bases in between. The CDR3 is CASSAETASALYEQYF. CDR3 bases: TGTGCCAGCAGCGCAGAGACGGCGAGCGCTCTCTACGAGCAGTACTTC. Using reference TRBV7-6 and TRBJ2-7 for the parts outside the CDR3, the full variable domain is GAGVSQSPRYKVTKRGQDVALRCDPISGHVSLYWYRQALGQGPEFLTYFNYEAQQDKSGLPNDRFSAERPEGSISTLTIQRTEQRDSAMYRCASSAETASALYEQYFGPGTRLTVT.

The chain is built from TRBV9 and TRBJ2-1; TRBD2 agrees at 8 bases. The germline V gene encodes CDR1 SGDLS and CDR2 YYNGEE. The CDR3 contains 19 residues. V was pared by 1 base and J by 2 bases, with 14 bases of the junction left unmatched. In DNA, the CDR3 is TGTGCCAGCAGCGTATCTGGGGGGGTAGCGGGGCCCCCCTACAATGAGCAGTTCTTC. It encodes CASSVSGGVAGPPYNEQFF.

This clone occurred a few times. This sequence joins TRBV6-1 and TRBJ1-6; D call uncertain. The CDR3 covers 11 residues. V dropped 6 bases and J dropped 13 bases, with 10 bases sitting between them. CDR1 is MNHNS and CDR2 is SASEGT in the germline V gene. CDR3 nucleotide sequence: TGTGCCAGCAGCCTAGGGAGCCCCCTCCACTTT. Encoded protein: CASSLGSPLHF.

This clone was found once. The rearrangement links TRBV7-2 to TRBJ2-7, with 10 bases aligning to TRBD2. Losses at the gene ends were 2 bases for V and 2 bases for J; bases not matched to a gene: 3. This CDR3 has 15 amino acids. Germline V lookup: CDR1 SGHTA, CDR2 FQGNSA. Here the CDR3 DNA reads TGTGCCAGCAGCTTAAGCGGGGGGGTTCCCTACGAGCAGTACTTC. Translating it yields CASSLSGGVPYEQYF.

In the case of this clone: Its ends do not fully match the called genes, so a read error is possible. Other DNA sequences in this specimen translate into the identical CDR3. V is TRBV6-1 and J is TRBJ2-7, with D tentatively TRBD2 (6 bases). Per the germline V gene, CDR1 is MNHNS and CDR2 is SASEGT. The CDR3 runs 15 residues. Here the CDR3 DNA reads TGCGCCAGCGGACCTCGCGGGACGGTGATCTACGAGCAGTACTTC. This codes for CASGPRGTVIYEQYF.

CDR3 region: CASSRIGYNEQFF. The CDR3 nucleotides read TGTGCCAGCAGCCGTATCGGGTACAATGAGCAGTTCTTC. The chain has TRBV11-2 and TRBJ2-1; D unresolved. Germline V CDR1 and CDR2: SGHAT, FQNNGV. The CDR3 sequence is 13 residues long. V lost 5 bases and J lost 4, with 9 bases in between.

Worth noting for this clone: A junction boundary mismatches the germline segment, possibly from a read error. J is TRBJ1-4 and V is TRBV29-1, with D maybe TRBD1 (6 bases). The germline gives CDR1 SQVTM, CDR2 ANQGSEA. CDR3 length: 14 amino acids. The CDR3 coding sequence is TGCAGCGTTGTGGGCAGGGGCAGGCCTGAAAAACTGTCTTTT. Protein product: CSVVGRGRPEKLSF.

This clone was observed a handful of times. The chain employs TRBV4-2 and TRBJ2-7; 11 bases agree with TRBD2. This CDR3 comprises 16 residues. CDR1 LGHNA and CDR2 YNFKEQ come from the germline V gene. The J segment lost 3 bases and the V segment lost 2 bases, leaving 6 bases of the junction unmatched. CDR3 residues: CASSQNRLAGFYEQYF. The CDR3 region has the DNA TGTGCCAGCAGCCAAAATAGACTAGCGGGATTCTACGAGCAGTACTTC.

The V call is TRBV6-1, the J call TRBJ1-4; 7 bases align to TRBD1. Germline V gene lookup returns CDR1 MNHNS and CDR2 SASEGT. V trimming: 4 bases; J trimming: 3 bases; junction bases outside the gene matches: 8. The CDR3 runs 16 residues. The CDR3 DNA is TGTGCCAGCAGTGTTGACAGGGCGTGGGCTAATGAAAAACTGTTTTTT. The encoded protein is CASSVDRAWANEKLFF.

The chain is built from TRBV27 and TRBJ1-6; D is perhaps TRBD1 (5 bases). This CDR3 is built from 14 residues. V shed 6 bases and J shed 9 bases, with 15 bases lying between them. Germline loops: CDR1 MNHEY, CDR2 SMNVEV (reference sequence). The CDR3 protein is CASSPRQMFSPLHF. CDR3 DNA: TGTGCCAGCAGCCCCAGACAGATGTTTTCACCCCTCCACTTT.

This chain uses TRBV7-9 with TRBJ2-2; TRBD2 is a possible D gene (5 bases). The V and J ends lost 4 bases and 2 bases respectively, with 11 bases between them. The CDR3 totals 15 residues. CDR1 is SEHNR, CDR2 FQNEAQ, per germline (reference sequence). CDR3: CASSSGLRNTGELFF. CDR3 coding DNA: TGTGCCAGCAGCTCCGGACTCCGTAACACCGGGGAGCTGTTTTTT.

DNA of the CDR3: TGTGCCAGTAGTATCGTAGCAGGACAGCGTAATCAGCCCCAGCATTTT. This encodes CASSIVAGQRNQPQHF. The V and J genes are TRBV19 and TRBJ1-5; a weak D match, TRBD1 (6 bases). The CDR3 totals 16 residues. V lost 3 bases and J lost 4, with 16 bases in between. CDR1 and CDR2 from the germline V gene are LNHDA and SQIVND (reference sequence).

V gene TRBV5-5 combines with J gene TRBJ1-5, with D hard to call. The CDR3 has 16 amino acids. V was trimmed by 0 bases and J by 0 bases, leaving 10 bases between them. Per germline, CDR1 SGHKS and CDR2 YYEKEE (reference sequence). In DNA, the CDR3 is TGTGCCAGCAGCTTGGGATCAGGTTATAGCAATCAGCCCCAGCATTTT. It translates to CASSLGSGYSNQPQHF.

This clone was seen only a few times. The chain joins TRBV5-6 to TRBJ2-1; 7 nucleotides line up with TRBD1. CDR3 size: 15 residues. The junction had 11 bases not matched to a gene; V was cut back by 4 bases and J by 7 bases. Germline assignment: CDR1 SGHDT and CDR2 YYEEEE. CDR3 nucleotide sequence: TGTGCCAGCAGCCACAGGAGGCGACAGGGTAATGAGCAGTTCTTC. It yields the protein CASSHRRRQGNEQFF.

The CDR3 here is CASQSGGAETQYF. CDR3 DNA sequence: TGTGCCAGCCAGTCGGGGGGGGCGGAGACCCAGTACTTC. The gene calls are TRBV28 and TRBJ2-5, with 8 positions matching TRBD2. Germline V gene data show CDR1 as MDHEN and CDR2 as SYDVKM. Germline trimming cut 8 bases from V and 5 bases from J; bases unmatched to any gene: 7. The CDR3 covers 13 residues.

The chain employs TRBV6-5 and TRBJ2-1; 7 bases align to TRBD2. V shed 6 bases, J shed 9 bases, and the junction held 11 bases outside the gene matches. This CDR3 contains 14 residues. Germline V gene lookup returns CDR1 MNHEY and CDR2 SVGAGI. The CDR3 sequence is CASSYTGGGSEQFF. CDR3 bases: TGTGCCAGCAGCTATACGGGGGGAGGGTCTGAGCAGTTCTTC.

The chain joins TRBV6-5 to TRBJ2-3; TRBD2 matches at 13 bases. The CDR3 sequence is 15 residues long. Germline trimming cut 7 bases from V and 3 bases from J; bases unmatched to any gene: 4. CDR1 MNHEY and CDR2 SVGAGI come from the germline V gene. The CDR3, as DNA: TGTGCCAGCAACCTACTAGCGGGAGGGACAGATACGCAGTATTTT. This translates into CASNLLAGGTDTQYF.

The J gene is TRBJ1-2, the V gene TRBV30; tentative D call: TRBD1 (5 bases). The CDR3 covers 14 residues. Germline V lookup: CDR1 GTSNPN, CDR2 SVGIG (reference sequence). Trimming took 6 bases from V and 8 from J, leaving 22 bases between them. CDR3 nucleotide sequence: TGTGCCTGCGATGGACCAGGGTCCCTCCGGGGCTACACCTTC. It specifies CACDGPGSLRGYTF.

The chain links TRBV29-1 to TRBJ2-1; 13 bases match TRBD2. The CDR3 length is 17 residues. Trimming cost V 6 bases and J 3 bases; bases outside gene matches: 11. CDR1 is SQVTM, CDR2 ANQGSEA, per germline. The CDR3 loop is CSVQGLAGHLIYNEQFF. The CDR3 bases are TGCAGCGTACAGGGACTAGCGGGGCACCTAATCTACAATGAGCAGTTCTTC.

This clone was recorded a few times. The chain uses TRBV30 and TRBJ2-4; the D gene is possibly TRBD1 (6 bases). The CDR3 is 12 residues long. Germline CDR1 GTSNPN, CDR2 SVGIG (reference sequence). V shed 5 bases and J shed 6 bases, with 11 bases lying between them. The chain's CDR3 is CAWGLDRNIQYF. CDR3 bases: TGTGCCTGGGGTTTGGACAGAAACATTCAGTACTTC.

This clone has more than one count but fewer than ten. The chain is built from TRBV5-6 and TRBJ1-2; a weak D match, TRBD1 (6 bases). V gave up 0 bases and J gave up 3 bases, with 9 bases separating them. From germline, CDR1 is SGHDT and CDR2 YYEEEE. This CDR3 comprises 14 residues. The CDR3 here is CASSLGRGDYGYTF. In nucleotides, the CDR3 is TGTGCCAGCAGCTTGGGCAGGGGAGACTATGGCTACACCTTC.